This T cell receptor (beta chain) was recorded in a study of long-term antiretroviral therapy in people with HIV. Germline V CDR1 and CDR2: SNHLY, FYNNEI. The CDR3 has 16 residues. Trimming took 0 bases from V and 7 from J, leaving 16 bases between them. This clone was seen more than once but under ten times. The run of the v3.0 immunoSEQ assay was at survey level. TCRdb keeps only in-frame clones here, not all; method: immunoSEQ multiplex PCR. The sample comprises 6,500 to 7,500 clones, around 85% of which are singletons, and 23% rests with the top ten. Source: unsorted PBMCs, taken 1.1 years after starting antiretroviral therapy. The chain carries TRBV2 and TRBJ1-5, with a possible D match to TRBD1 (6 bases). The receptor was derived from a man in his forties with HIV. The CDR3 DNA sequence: TGTGCCAGCAGTGAAGCACTTCTTCCCGGGGGCCAGCCCCAGCATTTT. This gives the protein CASSEALLPGGQPQHF.